This TCR beta chain emerged from a study of T cell responses to AZD1222 COVID-19 vaccine (dated by TCRdb to the early 2020s). Turning to the overall study: AZD1222 recipients whose second dose came at about 4 weeks and those whose second dose came at about 12 weeks were combined into one group, since spike-specific TCR depth and breadth did not differ between the two schedules. A total of about 230 trial participants underwent TCR sequencing, of whom some 210 received two doses of AZD1222 and about 25 received two doses of the MenACWY control vaccine. Trial participants were enrolled by age into 18-55, 56-69 and 70-plus year subgroups, with about 150, 27 and 61 TCR-sequenced participants respectively.

Results the study describes overall, beyond this receptor: After two AZD1222 doses, spike-specific TCR breadth and depth were significantly higher than at day 0 and than in MenACWY recipients. Because no day 14 peak-response samples were available, repertoires were characterized only after the peak T cell response. Nearly half of unique spike-specific TCRs reportedly recognized epitopes outside regions mutated in the B.1.351 and B.1.1.7 variants. In the small 56-69-year group, the increase in depth fell short of significance, most likely because of low power. Only five to seven AZD1222 recipients were SARS-CoV-2 seropositive at baseline, limiting conclusions about previously exposed vaccinees. Participants were mostly white British and included more females than males, and it was suggested by the authors that clonal diversity may have been underestimated. CD4 TCRs associated with the vaccine covered the entire spike protein, and the dominant responses were in regions 160-218 and 743-854.

The CDR3 regions of human TCRbeta chains were analyzed by immunosequencing. The paper's processing steps were these. TCRs in the repertoires were matched against a reference library of SARS-CoV-2-specific TCRs that had been generated with the MIRA antigen-specificity platform. Breadth was defined as the fraction of unique TCRs that were SARS-CoV-2-associated. Depth was defined as the fraction of total T cells that were SARS-CoV-2-associated. Using the MIRA data, each spike-specific TCR was mapped to the spike region that the TCR reacts to and placed in a CD4 or CD8 class. Log10-transformed breadth and depth values were compared by one-way ANOVA with Sidak's multiple comparisons tests. Imported from immuneACCESS, the table was reduced by TCRdb to in-frame sequences with V and J called. These copies leave out some clones; in studies compared against another copy, an unresolved V gene accounts for under half, and the cause of the remainder is not known. The DNA gave D and trimming, while V, J and clone size come from that table. This sample is represented by around 190,000 clones; 80% to 95% of them were singletons. The ten largest clones add up to roughly 1.4% of the sample.

This clone came up a few times. Its specific antigen is unknown. The record has no base qualities; no much larger clone is one base away. Different DNA sequences within this sample yield the same CDR3. Interpreted using the paper, the time point label stands for: baseline before first vaccination. The vaccinee samples were drawn from two UK trials, COV001 and COV002, one of which was a single-blind randomized controlled phase 2/3 trial testing AZD1222 (ChAdOx1 nCoV-19) in healthy adults. For TCRbeta chain sequencing, PBMC samples from trial participants were taken at day 0 and at day 28 after the second dose. The CDR3 sequence holds 14 residues, the cysteine and phenylalanine included. Left in the record is the CDR3 DNA by itself, 42 bases read in frame from the first base. V is pared back by 0 bases and J by 2 bases, with 7 bases lying between the germline termini. Sequences SGHTA (CDR1) and FQGNSA (CDR2) are obtained from the germline V gene.

This TCR was sampled from an adult in good health. The rearrangement combines TRBV7-2 with TRBJ1-1; a tentative D call is TRBD1 (5 bases match). This sample comprised peripheral blood, obtained on day 0 of AZD1222 vaccination. The DNA reads as follows: TGTGCCAGCAGCTTAGCGGGGGGAAACACTGAAGCTTTCTTT. This codes for CASSLAGGNTEAFF.